These T cell receptor beta chains were read from a single sample in a study of a mutant IDH1 vaccine in newly diagnosed glioma. Using immunoSEQ multiplex PCR, the repertoire was profiled, and TCRdb retains in-frame clones only, with some absent. The data show fewer than 65,000 clones, more than 60% seen once. The sample was PBMCs, taken from a glioma patient treated with radiotherapy, temozolomide or both. The receptors were sampled from a woman aged 35 to 49 with glioma. CDR3s include the opening cysteine and the closing phenylalanine or tryptophan. D genes are given only for firm matches. Clone size is stated in some rows and not others, as once, few, many or a class when expanded.

J gene	D gene	V gene	clone size	CDR3 protein	CDR3 DNA
TRBJ2-6	.	TRBV10-2	.	CASKLANGANVLTF	TGCGCCAGCAAGCTAGCTAATGGGGCCAACGTCCTGACTTTC
TRBJ2-7	.	TRBV2	.	CASVLGGTRYEQYF	TGTGCCAGCGTCCTCGGAGGGACCCGCTACGAGCAGTACTTC
TRBJ2-5	TRBD2	TRBV7-2	.	CASSLTGLAGDRRETQYF	TGTGCCAGCAGTCTGACGGGACTAGCGGGGGACCGACGGGAGACCCAGTACTTC
TRBJ1-1	.	TRBV9	.	CASSVGGDTEAFF	TGTGCCAGCAGCGTTGGGGGAGACACTGAAGCTTTCTTT
TRBJ1-4	TRBD1	TRBV2	.	CASSGDRGPDEKLFF	TGTGCCAGCAGCGGGGACAGGGGGCCGGATGAAAAACTGTTTTTT
TRBJ1-2	.	TRBV5-4	.	CASSLGQNNYGYTF	TGTGCCAGCAGCTTAGGACAGAATAACTATGGCTACACCTTC
TRBJ1-6	TRBD1	TRBV18	few	CASGTGNSPLHF	TGTGCCAGCGGGACAGGCAATTCACCCCTCCACTTT
TRBJ1-2	.	TRBV27	.	CASSGGTGFYGYTF	TGTGCCAGCAGTGGCGGAACAGGGTTCTATGGCTACACCTTC
TRBJ2-7	.	TRBV27	.	CASSLRGGHRSGEQYF	TGTGCCAGCAGTTTGAGAGGGGGGCATCGGTCGGGGGAGCAGTACTTC
TRBJ1-1	.	TRBV15	few	CATSTWGRGNTEAFF	TGTGCCACCAGCACTTGGGGCAGGGGGAACACTGAAGCTTTCTTT
TRBJ2-3	.	TRBV10-3	.	CAISEGTDTQYF	TGTGCCATCAGTGAGGGTACAGATACGCAGTATTTT
TRBJ2-3	TRBD1	TRBV6-4	few	CASSNGQGVDTQYF	TGTGCCAGCAGTAACGGACAGGGGGTAGATACGCAGTATTTT
TRBJ2-2	.	TRBV7-9	once	CASSSPRDAGELFF	TGTGCCAGCAGCTCCCCCCGTGACGCCGGGGAGCTGTTTTTT
TRBJ1-3	.	TRBV7-9	.	CASSLAGSYSGNTIYF	TGTGCCAGCAGCTTAGCAGGGTCGTACTCTGGAAACACCATATATTTT
TRBJ1-1	.	TRBV5-1	.	CASSFHPANTEAFF	TGCGCCAGCAGCTTTCACCCCGCGAACACTGAAGCTTTCTTT
TRBJ2-3	.	TRBV4-3	.	CASSQVTGASTDTQYF	TGCGCCAGCAGCCAAGTAACGGGGGCTAGCACAGATACGCAGTATTTT
TRBJ2-3	TRBD1	TRBV7-3	.	CASSESSGTGTDTQYF	TGTGCCAGCAGCGAGTCCTCCGGGACAGGCACAGATACGCAGTATTTT
TRBJ1-1	.	TRBV10-3	.	CAISEYPRNTEAFF	TGTGCCATCAGTGAGTACCCGCGGAACACTGAAGCTTTCTTT
TRBJ2-7	.	TRBV5-5	.	CASSLKKAKDEQYF	TGTGCCAGCAGCTTGAAGAAGGCCAAGGACGAGCAGTACTTC
TRBJ1-1	TRBD1	TRBV6-5	once	CASSLTPGQKEAFF	TGTGCCAGCAGTTTAACGCCGGGACAGAAAGAAGCTTTCTTT
TRBJ2-2	TRBD2	TRBV5-6	.	CASSLRSGGARNTGELFF	TGTGCCAGCAGCTTGCGTAGCGGGGGGGCAAGGAACACCGGGGAGCTGTTTTTT
TRBJ1-1	TRBD1	TRBV13	few	CASRTDRTPSVPEAFF	TGTGCCAGCAGAACGGACAGGACCCCTTCGGTTCCTGAAGCTTTCTTT
TRBJ2-1	.	TRBV9	.	CASSATGPSSYNEQFF	TGTGCCAGCAGCGCAACGGGACCCAGCTCCTACAATGAGCAGTTCTTC
TRBJ1-2	TRBD1	TRBV19	few	CAGQGTGGYTF	TGTGCAGGACAGGGTACGGGTGGCTACACCTTC
TRBJ2-3	TRBD2	TRBV14	.	CASSRSSGGGTDTQYF	TGTGCCAGCAGCCGTAGTAGCGGGGGAGGTACAGATACGCAGTATTTT
TRBJ2-5	.	TRBV5-1	.	CASSLAGSETQYF	TGCGCCAGCAGCTTGGCAGGGTCGGAGACCCAGTACTTC
TRBJ1-5	.	TRBV19	once	CASSILGGVGNQPQHF	TGTGCCAGTAGTATTCTCGGGGGGGTAGGCAATCAGCCCCAGCATTTT
TRBJ2-7	.	TRBV5-1	.	CASRTGPSYEQYF	TGCGCCAGCAGAACGGGACCCTCCTACGAGCAGTACTTC
TRBJ1-6	.	TRBV6-6	.	CASSYGSGVPLHF	TGTGCCAGCAGTTACGGCTCCGGGGTTCCCCTCCACTTT
TRBJ2-5	TRBD2	TRBV7-2	.	CASSFGDISGGAQYF	TGTGCCAGCAGCTTTGGGGACATATCCGGGGGGGCCCAGTACTTC
TRBJ1-2	TRBD1	TRBV4-1	.	CASSHPTGSYGYTF	TGCGCCAGCAGCCACCCGACAGGGAGCTATGGCTACACCTTC
TRBJ1-6	.	TRBV7-9	.	CASSRQGPLHF	TGTGCCAGCAGTCGTCAGGGGCCCCTCCACTTT
TRBJ1-1	.	TRBV7-3	.	CASSLGGKGTEAFF	TGTGCCAGCAGCTTAGGGGGGAAGGGGACTGAAGCTTTCTTT
TRBJ1-2	.	TRBV27	medium-sized	CASSTQGANYGYTF	TGTGCCAGCAGTACGCAGGGTGCAAACTATGGCTACACCTTC
TRBJ2-6	.	TRBV5-6	.	CASSLRVQSGANVLTF	TGTGCCAGCAGCTTGAGGGTCCAATCTGGGGCCAACGTCCTGACTTTC
TRBJ1-5	TRBD1	TRBV19	few	CASSIRGGVVQPQHF	TGTGCCAGTAGTATCAGGGGGGGAGTCGTCCAGCCCCAGCATTTT
TRBJ1-4	.	TRBV7-9	.	CASAEVTTNEKLFF	TGTGCCAGCGCCGAGGTTACAACTAATGAAAAACTGTTTTTT
TRBJ2-5	TRBD2	TRBV9	.	CASSVASSGRETQYF	TGTGCCAGCAGCGTAGCGTCTAGCGGGAGGGAGACCCAGTACTTC
TRBJ1-4	.	TRBV6-6	.	CASSRDEKLFF	TGTGCCAGCAGCCGGGATGAAAAACTGTTTTTT
TRBJ1-5	TRBD1	TRBV4-2	.	CASSQDLGQGNQPQHF	TGTGCCAGCAGCCAAGATCTCGGACAGGGCAATCAGCCCCAGCATTTT
TRBJ2-3	.	TRBV12-5	.	CASGFSRGRGATQYF	TGTGCTAGTGGTTTCTCCCGAGGTCGCGGGGCTACGCAGTATTTT
TRBJ2-5	.	TRBV2	.	CASTSRPGPQETQYF	TGTGCCAGCACCTCCCGACCGGGGCCCCAAGAGACCCAGTACTTC
TRBJ2-2	.	TRBV2	.	CASRLGAAGELFF	TGTGCCAGCAGGTTGGGGGCAGCCGGGGAGCTGTTTTTT
TRBJ2-2	.	TRBV6-5	.	CASIPDSLGTGELFF	TGTGCCAGCATCCCGGACAGCCTTGGAACCGGGGAGCTGTTTTTT
TRBJ1-5	TRBD1	TRBV6-1	once	CASSTTGRDQPQHF	TGTGCCAGCTCTACGACAGGGAGGGATCAGCCCCAGCATTTT
TRBJ2-3	.	TRBV7-9	.	CASSYSEDTQYF	TGTGCCAGCAGTTATAGCGAGGATACGCAGTATTTT
TRBJ1-4	TRBD1	TRBV19	.	CASSTGTALDSGEKLFF	TGTGCCAGTAGTACCGGGACAGCTCTGGATTCGGGTGAAAAACTGTTTTTT
TRBJ1-2	.	TRBV30	.	CAWSGGSYGYTF	TGTGCCTGGAGTGGTGGATCCTATGGCTACACCTTC
TRBJ2-7	TRBD1	TRBV5-4	.	CASSLADRGPYEQYF	TGTGCCAGCAGCTTAGCTGACAGGGGTCCCTACGAGCAGTACTTC
TRBJ1-2	.	TRBV13	.	CASSSGRAVDGYTF	TGTGCCAGCAGCTCCGGGAGGGCCGTCGACGGCTACACCTTC
TRBJ2-1	.	TRBV6-5	.	CASSYSFEGGQFF	TGTGCCAGCAGTTACTCGTTTGAAGGTGGGCAGTTCTTC
TRBJ1-5	.	TRBV19	.	CASSIGLSYNQPQHF	TGTGCCAGTAGTATTGGCCTCAGTTACAATCAGCCCCAGCATTTT
TRBJ2-5	.	TRBV30	.	CAWGDRTRGQETQYF	TGTGCCTGGGGAGACCGGACCCGCGGGCAAGAGACCCAGTACTTC
TRBJ2-1	.	TRBV4-2	.	CASSQDAGSQYNEQFF	TGTGCCAGCAGCCAAGACGCCGGCTCCCAGTACAATGAGCAGTTCTTC